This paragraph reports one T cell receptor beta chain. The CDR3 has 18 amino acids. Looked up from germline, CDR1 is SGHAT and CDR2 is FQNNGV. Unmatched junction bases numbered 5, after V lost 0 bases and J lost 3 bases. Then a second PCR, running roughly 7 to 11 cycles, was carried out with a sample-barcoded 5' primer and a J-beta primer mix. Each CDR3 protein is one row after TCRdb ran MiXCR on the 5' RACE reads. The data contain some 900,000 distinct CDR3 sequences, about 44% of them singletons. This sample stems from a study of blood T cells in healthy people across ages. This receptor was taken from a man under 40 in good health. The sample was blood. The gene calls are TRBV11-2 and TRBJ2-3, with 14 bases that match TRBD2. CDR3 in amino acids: CASSLDATSGGGTDTQYF. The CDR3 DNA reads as TGTGCCAGCAGCTTAGATGCGACTAGCGGGGGGGGTACAGATACGCAGTATTTT.